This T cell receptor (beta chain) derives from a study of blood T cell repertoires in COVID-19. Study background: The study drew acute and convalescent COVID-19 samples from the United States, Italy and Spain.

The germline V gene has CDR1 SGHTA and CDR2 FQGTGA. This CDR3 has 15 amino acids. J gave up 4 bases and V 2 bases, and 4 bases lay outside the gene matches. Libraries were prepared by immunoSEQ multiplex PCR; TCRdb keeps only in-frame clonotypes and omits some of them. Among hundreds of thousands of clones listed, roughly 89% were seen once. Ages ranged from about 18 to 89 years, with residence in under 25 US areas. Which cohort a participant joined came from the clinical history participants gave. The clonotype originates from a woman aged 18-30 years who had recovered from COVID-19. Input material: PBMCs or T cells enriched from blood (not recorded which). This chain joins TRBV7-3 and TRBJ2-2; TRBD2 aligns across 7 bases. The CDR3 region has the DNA TGTGCCAGCAGCTTAGCTTCGGGGGGCACCGGGGAGCTGTTTTTT. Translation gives CASSLASGGTGELFF.